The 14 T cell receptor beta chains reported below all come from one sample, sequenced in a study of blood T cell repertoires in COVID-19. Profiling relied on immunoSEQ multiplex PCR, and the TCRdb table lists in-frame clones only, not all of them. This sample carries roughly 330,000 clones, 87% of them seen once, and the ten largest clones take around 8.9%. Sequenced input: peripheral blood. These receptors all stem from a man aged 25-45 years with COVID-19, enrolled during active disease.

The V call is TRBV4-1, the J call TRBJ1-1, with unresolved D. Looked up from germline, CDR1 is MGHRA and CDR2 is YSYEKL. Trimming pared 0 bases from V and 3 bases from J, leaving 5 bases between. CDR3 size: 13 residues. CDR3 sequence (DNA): TGCGCCAGCAGCCAAGACGGGTACACTGAAGCTTTCTTT. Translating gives CASSQDGYTEAFF.

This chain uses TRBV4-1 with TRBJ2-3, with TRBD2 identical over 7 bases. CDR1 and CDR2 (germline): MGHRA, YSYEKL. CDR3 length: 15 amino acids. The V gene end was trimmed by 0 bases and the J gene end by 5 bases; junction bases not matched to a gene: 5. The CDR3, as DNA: TGCGCCAGCAGCCAAGAAATGCGGGAGTTAGATACGCAGTATTTT. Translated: CASSQEMRELDTQYF.

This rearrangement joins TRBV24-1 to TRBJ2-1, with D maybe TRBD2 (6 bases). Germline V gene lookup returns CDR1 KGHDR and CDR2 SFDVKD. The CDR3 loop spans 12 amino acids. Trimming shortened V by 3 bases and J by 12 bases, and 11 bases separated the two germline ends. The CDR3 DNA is TGTGCCACCAGTGATATGAGGGGAGGGCAGTTCTTC. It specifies CATSDMRGGQFF.

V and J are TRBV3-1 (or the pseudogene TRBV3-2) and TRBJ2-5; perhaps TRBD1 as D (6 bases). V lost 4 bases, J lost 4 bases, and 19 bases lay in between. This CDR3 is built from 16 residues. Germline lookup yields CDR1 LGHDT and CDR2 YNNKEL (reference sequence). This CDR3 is CASSPFRTRGRETQYF. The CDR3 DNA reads TGTGCCAGCAGCCCCTTTCGGACCAGGGGACGAGAGACCCAGTACTTC.

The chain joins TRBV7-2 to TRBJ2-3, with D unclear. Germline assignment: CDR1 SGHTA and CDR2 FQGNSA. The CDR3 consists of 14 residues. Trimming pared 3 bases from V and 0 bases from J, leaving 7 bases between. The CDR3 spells CASSFIRSTDTQYF. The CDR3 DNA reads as TGTGCCAGCAGCTTCATCAGGAGCACAGATACGCAGTATTTT.

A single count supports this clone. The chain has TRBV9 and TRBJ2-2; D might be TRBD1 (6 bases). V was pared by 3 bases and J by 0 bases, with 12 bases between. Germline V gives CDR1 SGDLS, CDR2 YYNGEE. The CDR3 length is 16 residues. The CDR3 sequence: CASSAGQSANTGELFF. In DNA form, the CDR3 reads TGTGCCAGCAGCGCCGGACAGTCCGCGAACACCGGGGAGCTGTTTTTT.

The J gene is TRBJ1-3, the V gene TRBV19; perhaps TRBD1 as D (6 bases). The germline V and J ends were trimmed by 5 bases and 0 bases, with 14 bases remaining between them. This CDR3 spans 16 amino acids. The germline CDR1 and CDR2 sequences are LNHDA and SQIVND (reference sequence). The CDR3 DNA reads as TGTGCCAGTAGTGACAGGCACTCCCGCTCTGGAAACACCATATATTTT. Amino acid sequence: CASSDRHSRSGNTIYF.

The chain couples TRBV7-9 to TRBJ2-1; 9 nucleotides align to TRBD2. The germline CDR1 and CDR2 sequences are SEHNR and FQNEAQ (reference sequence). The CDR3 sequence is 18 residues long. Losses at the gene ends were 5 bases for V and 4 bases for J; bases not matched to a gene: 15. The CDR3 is CASSRPTRSGSYYNEQFF. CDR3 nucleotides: TGTGCCAGCAGCCGTCCCACCCGTAGCGGGAGCTATTACAATGAGCAGTTCTTC.

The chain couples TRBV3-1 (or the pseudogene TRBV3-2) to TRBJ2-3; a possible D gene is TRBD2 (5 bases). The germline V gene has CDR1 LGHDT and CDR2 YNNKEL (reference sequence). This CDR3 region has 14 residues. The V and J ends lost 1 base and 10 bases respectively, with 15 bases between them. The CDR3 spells CASSQVYGVTSQYF. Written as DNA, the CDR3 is TGTGCCAGCAGCCAAGTATACGGGGTGACATCGCAGTATTTT.

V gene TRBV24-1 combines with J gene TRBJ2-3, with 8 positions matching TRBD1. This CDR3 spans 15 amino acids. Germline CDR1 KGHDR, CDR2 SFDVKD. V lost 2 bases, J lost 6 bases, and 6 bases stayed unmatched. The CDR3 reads CATSDSRDRWDTQYF. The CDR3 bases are TGTGCCACCAGTGATTCCCGGGACAGGTGGGATACGCAGTATTTT.

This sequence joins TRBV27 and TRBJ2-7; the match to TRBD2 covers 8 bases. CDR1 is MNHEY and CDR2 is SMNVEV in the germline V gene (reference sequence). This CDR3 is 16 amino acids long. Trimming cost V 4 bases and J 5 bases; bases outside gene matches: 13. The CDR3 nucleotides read TGTGCCAGCAGTTCTATATCCGGGACTAGTCTGCACGAGCAGTACTTC. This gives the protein CASSSISGTSLHEQYF.

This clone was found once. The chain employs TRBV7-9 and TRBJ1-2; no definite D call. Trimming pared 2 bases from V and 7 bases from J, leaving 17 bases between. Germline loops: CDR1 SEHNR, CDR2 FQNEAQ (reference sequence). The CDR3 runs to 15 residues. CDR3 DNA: TGTGCCAGCAGCTTATCCCTCACGCCTGCCGGTGGCTACACCTTC. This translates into CASSLSLTPAGGYTF. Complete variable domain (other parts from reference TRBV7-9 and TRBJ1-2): DTGVSQNPRHKITKRGQNVTFRCDPISEHNRLYWYRQTLGQGPEFLTYFQNEAQLEKSRLLSDRFSAERPKGSFSTLEIQRTEQGDSAMYLCASSLSLTPAGGYTFGSGTRLTVV.

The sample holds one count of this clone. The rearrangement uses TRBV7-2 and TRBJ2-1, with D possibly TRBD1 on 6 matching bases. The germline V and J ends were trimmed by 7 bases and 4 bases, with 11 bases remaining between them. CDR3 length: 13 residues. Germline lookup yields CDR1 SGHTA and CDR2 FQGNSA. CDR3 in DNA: TGTGCCAGCAAACTCAGGGGTTACAATGAGCAGTTCTTC. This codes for CASKLRGYNEQFF.

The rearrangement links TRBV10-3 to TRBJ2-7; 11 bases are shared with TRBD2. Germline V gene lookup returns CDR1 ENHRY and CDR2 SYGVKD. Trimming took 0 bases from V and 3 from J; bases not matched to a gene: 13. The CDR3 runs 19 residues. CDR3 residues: CAISESTLGVAGGRYEQYF. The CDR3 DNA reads TGTGCCATCAGTGAGTCGACTCTAGGGGTAGCGGGGGGGCGCTACGAGCAGTACTTC.